The 12 T cell receptor beta chains below all came from one sample that was sequenced in a study of blood T cell repertoires in COVID-19. The data were produced by immunoSEQ multiplex PCR, yet TCRdb's version contains in-frame clones alone and is incomplete. The table records 200,000 to 250,000 clones, roughly 86% of them present only once. Sequencing was carried out using peripheral blood. These receptor sequences come from a woman aged 55-69 years who had recovered from COVID-19.

The chain combines TRBV5-1 with TRBJ1-1, with a possible D match to TRBD1 (6 bases). CDR1 and CDR2 (germline): SGHRS, YFSETQ. Trimming left V 4 bases short and J 1 base short, with 11 bases between. The CDR3 totals 14 residues. The CDR3 is CASSQGPPNTEAFF. The CDR3 nucleotides are TGCGCCAGCAGCCAGGGGCCCCCGAACACTGAAGCTTTCTTT.

CDR3 nucleotides: TGCGCCAGCAGCCCCTGGGCGGGCAGCAATCAGCCCCAGCATTTT. Translating gives CASSPWAGSNQPQHF. The J gene is TRBJ1-5, the V gene TRBV5-1; no clear D gene. Germline CDR1 reads SGHRS; CDR2 reads YFSETQ. V was clipped by 4 bases and J by 1 base, with 12 bases between them. This CDR3 contains 15 residues.

The chain links TRBV12-5 to TRBJ2-3; 9 bases align to TRBD2. CDR1 and CDR2 from the germline V gene are LGHNT and FRNRAP. V dropped 4 bases and J dropped 1; count of bases not matched to a gene: 3. The CDR3 covers 15 residues. CDR3 loop: CASGSGLAGTDTQYF. The DNA of the CDR3 is TGTGCTAGTGGTTCGGGACTAGCTGGCACAGATACGCAGTATTTT. Filled out from reference TRBV12-5 and TRBJ2-3, the complete variable domain reads DARVTQTPRHKVTEMGQEVTMRCQPILGHNTVFWYRQTMMQGLELLAYFRNRAPLDDSGMPKDRFSAEMPDATLATLKIQPSEPRDSAVYFCASGSGLAGTDTQYFGPGTRLTVL.

This clone was picked up one time. The chain carries TRBV4-1 and TRBJ2-1; TRBD2 is a possible D gene (6 bases). The germline V gene encodes CDR1 MGHRA and CDR2 YSYEKL. Between the trimmed V and J ends, which lost 3 bases and 7 bases, there was a span of 25 bases. This CDR3 is 18 amino acids long. The CDR3 loop reads CASSHQGVQAGGGNEQFF. In nucleotides, the CDR3 is TGCGCCAGCAGCCACCAAGGGGTACAGGCCGGCGGAGGGAATGAGCAGTTCTTC.

This clone occurred a few times. This chain uses TRBV19 with TRBJ2-1; TRBD1 agrees at 12 bases. From germline, CDR1 is LNHDA and CDR2 SQIVND (reference sequence). V shed 4 bases, J shed 10 bases, and the junction held 8 bases outside the gene matches. The CDR3 contains 15 residues. The CDR3 loop reads CASSNWDRGPGEQFF. In nucleotides, the CDR3 is TGTGCCAGTAGTAATTGGGACAGGGGGCCGGGGGAGCAGTTCTTC.

V and J are TRBV5-1 and TRBJ2-5; the match to TRBD2 covers 14 bases. CDR1 and CDR2 (germline): SGHRS, YFSETQ. The CDR3 has 16 residues. The trim removed 0 bases at V and 2 bases at J, leaving 0 bases unmatched. DNA for the CDR3: TGCGCCAGCAGCTTGGGGACTAGCGGGAGGCAAGAGACCCAGTACTTC. Its protein product is CASSLGTSGRQETQYF.

V gene TRBV9 combines with J gene TRBJ2-2, with 10 bases matching TRBD1. From germline, CDR1 is SGDLS and CDR2 YYNGEE. CDR3 length: 16 amino acids. With 3 bases clipped from V and 8 bases from J, the junction kept 10 bases outside the gene matches. The CDR3 protein is CASSARTGGGGGELFF. CDR3 nucleotides: TGTGCCAGCAGCGCAAGGACAGGGGGTGGTGGAGGGGAGCTGTTTTTT.

V usage is TRBV28 and J usage is TRBJ1-5; possible D gene TRBD1, 5 bases. Deletions cut 3 bases from V and 0 bases from J, with 18 bases between. The CDR3 runs to 18 residues. Germline CDR1 and CDR2: MDHEN and SYDVKM. CDR3 DNA sequence: TGTGCCAGCAGTTTTTTAGGGGTAAGGAAGGATAGCAATCAGCCCCAGCATTTT. Amino acid sequence: CASSFLGVRKDSNQPQHF.

This chain links TRBV5-8 with TRBJ1-1, with unresolved D. The CDR3 runs to 14 residues. V was trimmed by 4 bases and J by 2 bases, leaving 12 bases between them. Germline assignment: CDR1 SGHTS and CDR2 YDEGEE. DNA of the CDR3: TGTGCCAGCAGCCTCGGAGCAGACAACACTGAAGCTTTCTTT. This encodes CASSLGADNTEAFF.

This chain links TRBV9 with TRBJ1-6, with 9 bases matching TRBD1. The CDR3 length is 19 residues. Germline V CDR1 and CDR2: SGDLS, YYNGEE. The V segment lost 7 bases and the J segment 0 bases; nucleotides outside the gene matches: 14. This chain's CDR3 is CASDRGDRAISSYNSPLHF. DNA of the CDR3: TGTGCCAGCGATCGGGGGGACAGGGCAATAAGCTCCTATAATTCACCCCTCCACTTT.

This clone was counted only a few times. The chain employs TRBV7-2 and TRBJ1-6; the D gene is possibly TRBD1 (6 bases). CDR1 SGHTA and CDR2 FQGNSA come from the germline V gene. CDR3 length equals 17 residues. V gave up 4 bases and J gave up 0 bases, with 13 bases separating them. As DNA, the CDR3 is TGTGCCAGCAGCTCACGACAGGAGAGCTCCTATAATTCACCCCTCCACTTT. Amino acids: CASSSRQESSYNSPLHF.

The chain joins TRBV11-2 to TRBJ1-2; 8 bases are a match to TRBD1. V lost 3 bases and J lost 4; bases outside the gene matches: 4. Per germline, CDR1 SGHAT and CDR2 FQNNGV. CDR3 length: 14 residues. The CDR3 loop is CASSLGQDPYGYTF. CDR3 sequence (DNA): TGTGCCAGCAGCTTGGGACAGGACCCCTATGGCTACACCTTC.